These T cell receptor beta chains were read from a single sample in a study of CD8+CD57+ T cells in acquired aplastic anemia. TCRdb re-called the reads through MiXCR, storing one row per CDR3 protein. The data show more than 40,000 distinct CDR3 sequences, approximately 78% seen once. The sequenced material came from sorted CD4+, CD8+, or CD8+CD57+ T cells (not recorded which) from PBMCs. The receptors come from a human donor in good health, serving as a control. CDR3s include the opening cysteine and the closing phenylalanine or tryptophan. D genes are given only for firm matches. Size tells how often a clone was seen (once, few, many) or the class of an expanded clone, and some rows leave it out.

CDR3: CATRGADGPYEQYF
DNA: TGTGCCACCAGGGGAGCGGACGGTCCCTACGAGCAGTACTTC
size: .
V: TRBV15
D: .
J: TRBJ2-7

CDR3: CASSLGGPAYGYTF
DNA: TGTGCCAGCAGTTTGGGAGGGCCGGCTTATGGCTACACCTTC
size: .
V: TRBV12-3/TRBV12-4
D: .
J: TRBJ1-2

CDR3: CSVEWTGNTGELFF
DNA: TGCAGCGTTGAGTGGACAGGGAACACCGGGGAGCTGTTTTTT
size: .
V: TRBV29-1
D: TRBD1
J: TRBJ2-2

CDR3: CASSVGQDDEQYF
DNA: TGTGCCAGCAGCGTAGGGCAGGACGACGAGCAGTACTTC
size: .
V: TRBV9
D: .
J: TRBJ2-7

CDR3: CAITSVGVRAFF
DNA: TGTGCCATCACGTCCGTAGGTGTTCGAGCTTTCTTT
size: .
V: TRBV19
D: .
J: TRBJ1-1

CDR3: CASSPSGQVFTDTQYF
DNA: TGTGCCAGCAGCCCCAGTGGGCAGGTGTTCACAGATACGCAGTATTTT
size: .
V: TRBV25-1
D: .
J: TRBJ2-3

CDR3: CASSLAGGGADTQYF
DNA: TGTGCCAGCAGTTTAGCGGGAGGCGGGGCAGATACGCAGTATTTT
size: once
V: TRBV12-3/TRBV12-4
D: .
J: TRBJ2-3

CDR3: CASSPGSTEAFF
DNA: TGTGCCAGCAGCCCCGGGAGCACTGAAGCTTTCTTT
size: once
V: TRBV7-2
D: .
J: TRBJ1-1

CDR3: CAIKAGQHTDTQYF
DNA: TGTGCCATCAAGGCGGGGCAGCACACAGATACGCAGTATTTT
size: few
V: TRBV10-3
D: .
J: TRBJ2-3

CDR3: CASSQGDSEQYF
DNA: TGTGCCAGCAGCCAAGGGGACTCCGAGCAGTACTTC
size: .
V: TRBV14
D: .
J: TRBJ2-7